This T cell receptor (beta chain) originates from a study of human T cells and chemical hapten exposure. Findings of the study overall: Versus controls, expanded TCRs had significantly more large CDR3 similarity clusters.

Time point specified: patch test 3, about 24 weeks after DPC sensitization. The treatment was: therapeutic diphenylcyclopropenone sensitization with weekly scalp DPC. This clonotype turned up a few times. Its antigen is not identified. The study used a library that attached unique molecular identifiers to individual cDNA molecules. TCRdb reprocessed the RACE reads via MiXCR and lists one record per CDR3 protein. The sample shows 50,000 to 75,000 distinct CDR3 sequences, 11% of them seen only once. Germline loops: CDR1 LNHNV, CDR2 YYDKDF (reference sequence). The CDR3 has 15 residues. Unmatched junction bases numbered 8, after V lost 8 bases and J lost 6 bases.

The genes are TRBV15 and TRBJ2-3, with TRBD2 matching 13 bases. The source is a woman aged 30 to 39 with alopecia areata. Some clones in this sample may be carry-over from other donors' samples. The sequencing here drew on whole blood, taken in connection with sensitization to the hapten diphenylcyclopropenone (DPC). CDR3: CATSTSGRASDTQYF. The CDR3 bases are TGTGCCACCTCAACTAGCGGGAGGGCCTCCGATACGCAGTATTTT.